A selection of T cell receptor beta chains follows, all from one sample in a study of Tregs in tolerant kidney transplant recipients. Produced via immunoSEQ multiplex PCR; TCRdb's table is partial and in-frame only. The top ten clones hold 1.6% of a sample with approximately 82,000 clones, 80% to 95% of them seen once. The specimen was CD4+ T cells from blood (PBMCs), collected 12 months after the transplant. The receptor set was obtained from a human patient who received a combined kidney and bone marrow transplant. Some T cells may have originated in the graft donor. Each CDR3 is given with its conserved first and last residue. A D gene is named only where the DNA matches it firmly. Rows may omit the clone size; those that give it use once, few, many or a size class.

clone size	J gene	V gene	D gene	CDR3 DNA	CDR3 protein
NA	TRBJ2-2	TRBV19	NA	TGTGCCAGTAGTATGGGGGGGCTTGGCACCGGGGAGCTGTTTTTT	CASSMGGLGTGELFF
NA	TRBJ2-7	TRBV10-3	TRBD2	TGTGCCATCAGCGGGACTAGCGGGAGGGCCCTCGACTACGAGCAGTACTTC	CAISGTSGRALDYEQYF
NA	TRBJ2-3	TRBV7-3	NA	TGTGCCAGCAGCCCCCAGAGGAGTCGGACAGATACGCAGTATTTT	CASSPQRSRTDTQYF
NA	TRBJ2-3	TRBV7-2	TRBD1	TGTGCCAGCAGCTGGGACAGGGGAGCAGATACGCAGTATTTT	CASSWDRGADTQYF
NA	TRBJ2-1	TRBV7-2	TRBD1	TGTGCCAGCAGCTTAGCATGGACAGGGGGCTACAATGAGCAGTTCTTC	CASSLAWTGGYNEQFF
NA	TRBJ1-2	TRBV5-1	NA	TGCGCCAGCAGCTTGGTGGCAGGGTTTGTCTATGGCTACACCTTC	CASSLVAGFVYGYTF
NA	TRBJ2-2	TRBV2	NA	TGTGCCAGCAGGGTTGGGCAGCTGACCGGGGAGCTGTTTTTT	CASRVGQLTGELFF
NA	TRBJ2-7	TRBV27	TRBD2	TGTGCCAGCAAATACCTAGCGGTTTCCTCCTACGAGCAGTACTTC	CASKYLAVSSYEQYF
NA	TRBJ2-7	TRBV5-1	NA	TGCGCCAGCAGCTTGCCGTCCAGCGCTTACGAGCAGTACTTC	CASSLPSSAYEQYF
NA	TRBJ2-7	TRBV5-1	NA	TGCGCCAGCAGCTTGAGTTTGGGACAAGGCTACGAGCAGTACTTC	CASSLSLGQGYEQYF
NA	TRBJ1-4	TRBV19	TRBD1	TGTGCCAGTAGTATGGTAGGGGGACAGGGTGGAAAACTGTTTTTT	CASSMVGGQGGKLFF
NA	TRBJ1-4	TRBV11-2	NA	TGTGCCAGCAGCTTAGCTCCAGGGACTAATGAAAAACTGTTTTTT	CASSLAPGTNEKLFF
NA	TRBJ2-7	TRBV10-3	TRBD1	TGTGCCATCAGGGGTGGGACAGCCCACGGCTACGAGCAGTACTTC	CAIRGGTAHGYEQYF
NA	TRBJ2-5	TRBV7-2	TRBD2	TGTGCCAGCAGCCTGACTAGCGGCCACCAAGAGACCCAGTACTTC	CASSLTSGHQETQYF
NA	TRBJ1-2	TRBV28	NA	TGTGCCAGCAGACTGGGATTTGGGAGGGGGAGTTCCTTGGGGGGCTACACCTTC	CASRLGFGRGSSLGGYTF
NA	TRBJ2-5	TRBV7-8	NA	TGTGCCAGCAGCTTAGACGGGAGAGATGGTGAGACCCAGTACTTC	CASSLDGRDGETQYF
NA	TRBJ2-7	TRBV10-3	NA	TGTGCCATCAGTGGGTCCGGGGGACCCTACGAGCAGTACTTC	CAISGSGGPYEQYF
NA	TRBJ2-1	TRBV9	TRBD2	TGTGCCAGCAGCGTTGGAGACGGGGGGGAGCAGTTCTTC	CASSVGDGGEQFF
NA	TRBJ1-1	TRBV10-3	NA	TGTGCCATCAGTGGGGGCGAATCTGAAGCTTTCTTT	CAISGGESEAFF
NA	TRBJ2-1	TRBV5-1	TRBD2	TGCGCCAGCAGCAACCGGACTAGCGGGGGATACAATGAGCAGTTCTTC	CASSNRTSGGYNEQFF
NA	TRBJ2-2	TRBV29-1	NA	TGCAGCGTCAGGGGCAGCTTGAACACCGGGGAGCTGTTTTTT	CSVRGSLNTGELFF
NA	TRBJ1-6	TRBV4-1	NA	TGCGCCAGCAGCCAATTCCGGGTCCTAGCTAATTCCCCCCTCCACTTT	CASSQFRVLANSPLHF
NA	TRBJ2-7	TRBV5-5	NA	TGTGCCAGCAGCTTGCAGCTCACGGGGATGAGCTCCTACGAGCAGTACTTC	CASSLQLTGMSSYEQYF
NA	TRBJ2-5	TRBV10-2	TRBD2	TGCGCCAGCAGTGAGTCACTAGCGGGAGGGGCAGAGACCCAGTACTTC	CASSESLAGGAETQYF
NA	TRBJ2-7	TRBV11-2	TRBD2	TGTGCCAGCAGCTTATTCCCAACGGGACTAGCGGGAAGGGAGCAGTACTTC	CASSLFPTGLAGREQYF
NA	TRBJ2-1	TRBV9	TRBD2	TGTGCCAGCAGATCTAGCGGGGGAGCCCGGGAGCAGTTCTTC	CASRSSGGAREQFF
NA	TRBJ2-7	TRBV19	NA	TGTGCCAGTAGGAAGATTGGGGGGTTCGAGCAGTACTTC	CASRKIGGFEQYF
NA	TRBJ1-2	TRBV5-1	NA	TGCGCCAGCAGCCCCCCGGGGGGGACTAACTATGGCTACACCTTC	CASSPPGGTNYGYTF
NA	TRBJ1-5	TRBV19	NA	TGTGCCAGTAGTGTCTCAGGACGGGCCGGGAGGCAGCCCCAGCATTTT	CASSVSGRAGRQPQHF
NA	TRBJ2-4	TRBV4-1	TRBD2	TGCGCCAGCAGCCAAGATGGGGGGGTTCAGTACTTC	CASSQDGGVQYF
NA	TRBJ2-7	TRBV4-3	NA	TGCGCCAGCAGCCAAGGTCTCCGGTCCTACGAGCAGTACTTC	CASSQGLRSYEQYF
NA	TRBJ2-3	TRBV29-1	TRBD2	TGCAGCGTTGGGTTAGCGGGATACACAGATACGCAGTATTTT	CSVGLAGYTDTQYF
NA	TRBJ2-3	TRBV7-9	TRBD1	TGTGCCAGCAGCCACGCCTCAGGGGGCGATACAGATACGCAGTATTTT	CASSHASGGDTDTQYF
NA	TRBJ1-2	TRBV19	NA	TGTGCCAGTAGTATAGGGGGGCGGCCTCACACCTTC	CASSIGGRPHTF
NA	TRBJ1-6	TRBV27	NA	TGTGCCAGCAGTAGGGGCTCCTATAATTCCCCCCTCCACTTT	CASSRGSYNSPLHF
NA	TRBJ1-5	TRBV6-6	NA	TGTGCCAGCAGCCCCCTGGTGGTCAGGTGGGTTCAGCCCCAGCATTTT	CASSPLVVRWVQPQHF
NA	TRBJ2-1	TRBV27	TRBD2	TGTGCCAGCAGTTTCCTAGCGGGAGGGGGGTATGAGCAGTTCTTC	CASSFLAGGGYEQFF
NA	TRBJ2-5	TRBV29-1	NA	TGCAGCGTGACGGGACTGATGAAAGAGACCCAGTACTTC	CSVTGLMKETQYF
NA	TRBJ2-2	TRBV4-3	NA	TGCGCCAGCAGCCAAGAGATCAATGGGGCGAGTATCGGGGAGCTGTTTTTT	CASSQEINGASIGELFF
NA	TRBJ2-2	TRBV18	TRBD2	TGTGCCAGCTCACTCCTGACTAGCGGGACGAACACCGGGGAGCTGTTTTTT	CASSLLTSGTNTGELFF
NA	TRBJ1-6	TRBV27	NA	TGTGCCAGCAGTCTTTATGGCGGGTCACCCCTCCACTTT	CASSLYGGSPLHF
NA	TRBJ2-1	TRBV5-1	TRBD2	TGCGCCAGCAGCCAGGGACTAGCGGGATTAAACAATGAGCAGTTCTTC	CASSQGLAGLNNEQFF
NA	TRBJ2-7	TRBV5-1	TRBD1	TGCGCCAGCAGCTTGGCCGGGACAGGGGGCTACGAGCAGTACTTC	CASSLAGTGGYEQYF
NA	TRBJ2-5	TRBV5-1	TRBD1	TGCGCCAGCAGCAGGGACAGGGGCACCAGAGAGACCCAGTACTTC	CASSRDRGTRETQYF
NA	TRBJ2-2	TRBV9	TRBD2	TGTGCCAGCAGCGGACTAGCGGATGCGAACACCGGGGAGCTGTTTTTT	CASSGLADANTGELFF
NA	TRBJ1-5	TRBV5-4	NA	TGTGCCAGCAGCGTACAGGGCGGCAATCAGCCCCAGCATTTT	CASSVQGGNQPQHF
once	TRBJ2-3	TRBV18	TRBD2	TGTGCCAGCTCCCTAGCGGGGGAGGTATATACGCAGTATTTT	CASSLAGEVYTQYF
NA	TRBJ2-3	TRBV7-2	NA	TGTGCCAGCAGCTTAGACGGGTCTCCCCACACAGATACGCAGTATTTT	CASSLDGSPHTDTQYF
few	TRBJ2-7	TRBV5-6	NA	TGTGCCAGCAGCTTGGCCAGGACCTACGAGCAGTACTTC	CASSLARTYEQYF
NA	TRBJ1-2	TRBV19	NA	TGTGCCAGTAGTGTCAGGGAAGACTATGGCTACACCTTC	CASSVREDYGYTF
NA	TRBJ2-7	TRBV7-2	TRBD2	TGTGCCAGCAGCTTAGCTTACGGGACTAGACTTTCCTACGAGCAGTACTTC	CASSLAYGTRLSYEQYF
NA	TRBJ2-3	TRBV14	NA	TGTGCCAGCATGCGGCGGGACGGATACACAGATACGCAGTATTTT	CASMRRDGYTDTQYF
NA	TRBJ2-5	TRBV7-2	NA	TGTGCCAGCAGCTCCGCAGGGGTCCAAGAGACCCAGTACTTC	CASSSAGVQETQYF
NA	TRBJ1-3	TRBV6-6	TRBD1	TGTGCCAGCAGATGGACAGGGGAAGGACACACCATATATTTT	CASRWTGEGHTIYF
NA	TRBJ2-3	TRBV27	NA	TGTGCCAGCAGCTTGGGATGGGGAGTTACTAGCACAGATACGCAGTATTTT	CASSLGWGVTSTDTQYF
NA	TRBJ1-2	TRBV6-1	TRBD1	TGTGCCAGCAGCGAACTCGGACAGGGTGGCTACACCTTC	CASSELGQGGYTF
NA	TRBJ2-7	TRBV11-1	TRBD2	TGTGCCAGCAGTCGTCCCGGGACTAGCGAGGGGCAGTACTTC	CASSRPGTSEGQYF
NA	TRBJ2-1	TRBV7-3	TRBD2	TGTGCCAGCAGCTACCAACCCGCGGCTAGCGGGAGGAGGTACAATGAGCAGTTCTTC	CASSYQPAASGRRYNEQFF
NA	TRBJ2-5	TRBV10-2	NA	TGCGCCAGCAGTGCGGTTTTCAGGGTGGACCAAGAGACCCAGTACTTC	CASSAVFRVDQETQYF